The rows below give T cell receptor beta chains drawn from one sample of a study of CD8 T cells in Susac syndrome. TCRdb recomputed calls from the immunoSEQ multiplex PCR reads with MiXCR, one row per CDR3 protein. The table has 150,000 to 200,000 distinct CDR3 sequences, roughly 91% seen once. The sequencing sample was made of CD4+ T cells from PBMCs. The receptor set was obtained from a human donor with Susac syndrome. Both conserved end residues are part of each CDR3. Each record gives: J gene, V gene, D gene, clone size, CDR3 DNA, CDR3 protein. D genes are given only for firm matches. Some rows have no size entry. The others give once, few or many, or a class for an expanded clone.

j_gene: TRBJ2-5; v_gene: TRBV6-1; d_gene: -; abundance: -; CDR3nt: TGTGCCAGCAGTCGCGGGGGCCTAAGAGAGACCCAGTACTTC; CDR3aa: CASSRGGLRETQYF
j_gene: TRBJ2-2; v_gene: TRBV29-1; d_gene: -; abundance: -; CDR3nt: TGCAGCTCTGTCGGGGTTACTGTGACCGGGGAGCTGTTTTTT; CDR3aa: CSSVGVTVTGELFF
j_gene: TRBJ2-2; v_gene: TRBV7-8; d_gene: -; abundance: -; CDR3nt: TGTGCCAGCAAGTTTGTCACGAACACCGGGGAGCTGTTTTTT; CDR3aa: CASKFVTNTGELFF
j_gene: TRBJ2-7; v_gene: TRBV15; d_gene: -; abundance: -; CDR3nt: TGTGCCACCAGCGCCGGCTACGAGCAGTACTTC; CDR3aa: CATSAGYEQYF
j_gene: TRBJ2-1; v_gene: TRBV20-1; d_gene: -; abundance: -; CDR3nt: TGCAGTGCTAGAGGGGGGGACTACAATGAGCAGTTCTTC; CDR3aa: CSARGGDYNEQFF
j_gene: TRBJ2-3; v_gene: TRBV29-1; d_gene: TRBD2; abundance: -; CDR3nt: TGCAGCGTCGCGCCTAGCGGGGTCACAGATACGCAGTATTTT; CDR3aa: CSVAPSGVTDTQYF
j_gene: TRBJ2-7; v_gene: TRBV11-2; d_gene: -; abundance: -; CDR3nt: TGTGCCAGCAGCGTGGGGGCCGGACCTTACGAGCAGTACTTC; CDR3aa: CASSVGAGPYEQYF
j_gene: TRBJ2-2; v_gene: TRBV6-2/TRBV6-3; d_gene: TRBD1; abundance: -; CDR3nt: TGTGCCAGCAGTTACCTTGGGGACAGGGGTGTTCCTACCGGGGAGCTGTTTTTT; CDR3aa: CASSYLGDRGVPTGELFF
j_gene: TRBJ2-7; v_gene: TRBV5-4; d_gene: -; abundance: -; CDR3nt: TGTGCCAGCAGCACGGACATGAGCTCCTACGAGCAGTACTTC; CDR3aa: CASSTDMSSYEQYF
j_gene: TRBJ2-7; v_gene: TRBV12-3/TRBV12-4; d_gene: TRBD2; abundance: -; CDR3nt: TGTGCCAGCAGCTTTGGACTAGCGGGAGCGTCCTACGAGCAGTACTTC; CDR3aa: CASSFGLAGASYEQYF
j_gene: TRBJ2-3; v_gene: TRBV2; d_gene: TRBD2; abundance: -; CDR3nt: TGTGCCAGCAGTGGGACTAGCGGGGGGACCACAGATACGCAGTATTTT; CDR3aa: CASSGTSGGTTDTQYF
j_gene: TRBJ2-3; v_gene: TRBV14; d_gene: -; abundance: once; CDR3nt: TGTGCCAGCAGCCAAGTTCAGCATACGCAGTATTTT; CDR3aa: CASSQVQHTQYF
j_gene: TRBJ2-7; v_gene: TRBV28; d_gene: -; abundance: -; CDR3nt: TGTGCCAGCACCCCCTTGGGCCAGAGCTCCTACGAGCAGTACTTC; CDR3aa: CASTPLGQSSYEQYF
j_gene: TRBJ1-1; v_gene: TRBV24-1; d_gene: -; abundance: -; CDR3nt: TGTGCCACCAGTGATTTCCAGAAACAGGGATCTTGCACTGAAGCTTTCTTT; CDR3aa: CATSDFQKQGSCTEAFF
j_gene: TRBJ2-1; v_gene: TRBV6-2/TRBV6-3; d_gene: TRBD2; abundance: -; CDR3nt: TGTGCCAGCAGTTCGTCGACTAGCGGGATAATCTCCTACAATGAGCAGTTCTTC; CDR3aa: CASSSSTSGIISYNEQFF
j_gene: TRBJ1-3; v_gene: TRBV9; d_gene: -; abundance: -; CDR3nt: TGTGCCAGCAGCGGAGGGGTTGCAGGAAACACCATATATTTT; CDR3aa: CASSGGVAGNTIYF
j_gene: TRBJ2-1; v_gene: TRBV25-1; d_gene: TRBD2; abundance: -; CDR3nt: TGTGCCAGCAGTGATTCAGCGGGGAGTGTTTACAATGAGCAGTTCTTC; CDR3aa: CASSDSAGSVYNEQFF
j_gene: TRBJ2-1; v_gene: TRBV5-6; d_gene: -; abundance: -; CDR3nt: TGTGCCAGCAGCGCCACTAGTTCGGTTGAGCAGTTCTTC; CDR3aa: CASSATSSVEQFF
j_gene: TRBJ1-5; v_gene: TRBV6-1; d_gene: TRBD1; abundance: -; CDR3nt: TGTGCCAGCAGACAACATCGGGTAGGGACAGGGGTTACGAGGACGAATCAGCCCCAGCATTTT; CDR3aa: CASRQHRVGTGVTRTNQPQHF
j_gene: TRBJ2-7; v_gene: TRBV2; d_gene: -; abundance: -; CDR3nt: TGTGCCAGCCTACAGGGAGTAGGGTCCTACGAGCAGTACTTC; CDR3aa: CASLQGVGSYEQYF
j_gene: TRBJ2-3; v_gene: TRBV7-9; d_gene: -; abundance: -; CDR3nt: TGTGCCAGCAGCTTAGATGGGGAATCAGATACGCAGTATTTT; CDR3aa: CASSLDGESDTQYF
j_gene: TRBJ1-1; v_gene: TRBV11-1; d_gene: -; abundance: -; CDR3nt: TGTGCCAGCAGCTTAGCGAACCTAATGAACACTGAAGCTTTCTTT; CDR3aa: CASSLANLMNTEAFF
j_gene: TRBJ2-7; v_gene: TRBV28; d_gene: -; abundance: -; CDR3nt: TGTGCCAGCAGTTGGGACTTAGCGGTTACCTACGAGCAGTACTTC; CDR3aa: CASSWDLAVTYEQYF
j_gene: TRBJ2-7; v_gene: TRBV7-3; d_gene: -; abundance: -; CDR3nt: TGTGCCAGCAGCTTAAAGGGGGGGTACGAGCAGTACTTC; CDR3aa: CASSLKGGYEQYF
j_gene: TRBJ2-1; v_gene: TRBV20-1; d_gene: -; abundance: -; CDR3nt: TGCAGTGCTGGCAGGGGAAGCACGGATGAGCAGTTCTTC; CDR3aa: CSAGRGSTDEQFF
j_gene: TRBJ1-5; v_gene: TRBV6-6; d_gene: -; abundance: once; CDR3nt: TGTGCCAGCAGATCATCCGAGGGAAGCAATCAGCCCCAGCATTTT; CDR3aa: CASRSSEGSNQPQHF
j_gene: TRBJ2-5; v_gene: TRBV5-1; d_gene: TRBD2; abundance: -; CDR3nt: TGCGCCAGCAGTACAGACGGACGCGGGGGAGGGCAGACCCAGTACTTC; CDR3aa: CASSTDGRGGGQTQYF
j_gene: TRBJ1-1; v_gene: TRBV7-8; d_gene: -; abundance: -; CDR3nt: TGTGCCAGCAGCTTAGCGGCAAATGAAGCTTTCTTT; CDR3aa: CASSLAANEAFF
j_gene: TRBJ1-4; v_gene: TRBV2; d_gene: -; abundance: -; CDR3nt: TGTGCCAGCAGTGAAAAAAAACTGTTTTTT; CDR3aa: CASSEKKLFF
j_gene: TRBJ1-4; v_gene: TRBV20-1; d_gene: -; abundance: -; CDR3nt: TGCAGTGCTAGAGAAAGGGCAACTAATGAAAAACTGTTTTTT; CDR3aa: CSARERATNEKLFF
j_gene: TRBJ2-5; v_gene: TRBV9; d_gene: TRBD2; abundance: -; CDR3nt: TGTGCCAGCAGCGTACACACTAGCGGCAACCAAGAGACCCAGTACTTC; CDR3aa: CASSVHTSGNQETQYF
j_gene: TRBJ2-7; v_gene: TRBV20-1; d_gene: -; abundance: -; CDR3nt: TGCAGTGCTAGTACGACTACTTCCTCCTACGAGCAGTACTTC; CDR3aa: CSASTTTSSYEQYF
j_gene: TRBJ1-2; v_gene: TRBV9; d_gene: TRBD1; abundance: -; CDR3nt: TGTGCCAGCAGCGTAGCTCAGACAGGGGGTGGCTACACCTTC; CDR3aa: CASSVAQTGGGYTF
j_gene: TRBJ2-1; v_gene: TRBV27; d_gene: TRBD2; abundance: -; CDR3nt: TGTGCCAGCAGGGAGACTAGCGGGAGTATTTACAATGAGCAGTTCTTC; CDR3aa: CASRETSGSIYNEQFF
j_gene: TRBJ2-5; v_gene: TRBV3-1; d_gene: -; abundance: -; CDR3nt: TGTGCCAGCAGCCAATCCATTCGGAGGGGGGAGACCCAGTACTTC; CDR3aa: CASSQSIRRGETQYF
j_gene: TRBJ1-2; v_gene: TRBV4-1; d_gene: -; abundance: -; CDR3nt: TGCGCCAGCAGCCAACCCCTCGGGGGGCACTATGGCTACACCTTC; CDR3aa: CASSQPLGGHYGYTF
j_gene: TRBJ2-7; v_gene: TRBV15; d_gene: -; abundance: once; CDR3nt: TGTGCCACCAGCAGCCTTGGACCGATTCTTACCTACGAGCAGTACTTC; CDR3aa: CATSSLGPILTYEQYF
j_gene: TRBJ2-6; v_gene: TRBV5-1; d_gene: -; abundance: -; CDR3nt: TGCGCCAGCAGCTTGGGCTCTTCTGGGGCCAACGTCCTGACTTTC; CDR3aa: CASSLGSSGANVLTF
j_gene: TRBJ2-7; v_gene: TRBV10-3; d_gene: TRBD2; abundance: -; CDR3nt: TGTGCCATCAGTGGGACCCTAGCGGGCGAGCAGTACTTC; CDR3aa: CAISGTLAGEQYF
j_gene: TRBJ2-7; v_gene: TRBV7-9; d_gene: -; abundance: -; CDR3nt: TGTGCCAGCAGCCGAATCAACTACGAGCAGTACTTC; CDR3aa: CASSRINYEQYF
j_gene: TRBJ1-1; v_gene: TRBV12-3/TRBV12-4; d_gene: TRBD1; abundance: -; CDR3nt: TGTGCCAGTATGCCCGACAGGGCGAACACTGAAGCTTTCTTT; CDR3aa: CASMPDRANTEAFF
j_gene: TRBJ2-1; v_gene: TRBV15; d_gene: -; abundance: -; CDR3nt: TGTGCCACCAGCAGGCTAAACAATGAGCAGTTCTTC; CDR3aa: CATSRLNNEQFF
j_gene: TRBJ1-1; v_gene: TRBV11-2; d_gene: -; abundance: -; CDR3nt: TGTGCCAGCAGCTTAGTTGCAGGTACAGGGCTGAACACTGAAGCTTTCTTT; CDR3aa: CASSLVAGTGLNTEAFF
j_gene: TRBJ1-5; v_gene: TRBV10-3; d_gene: -; abundance: -; CDR3nt: TGTGCCATCAGTCGGGACACTAGCAATCAGCCCCAGCATTTT; CDR3aa: CAISRDTSNQPQHF
j_gene: TRBJ2-2; v_gene: TRBV29-1; d_gene: TRBD2; abundance: once; CDR3nt: TGCAGCGTTGTAGGCGGGGGGGCCGGCACCGGGGAGCTGTTTTTT; CDR3aa: CSVVGGGAGTGELFF
j_gene: TRBJ2-1; v_gene: TRBV4-1; d_gene: -; abundance: -; CDR3nt: TGCGCCAGCAGCCGATACGGGACCTACAATGAGCAGTTCTTC; CDR3aa: CASSRYGTYNEQFF
j_gene: TRBJ1-5; v_gene: TRBV15; d_gene: -; abundance: -; CDR3nt: TGTGCCACCAGCAACCCCTTACTTGAGCAGCCCCAGCATTTT; CDR3aa: CATSNPLLEQPQHF
j_gene: TRBJ2-3; v_gene: TRBV6-2/TRBV6-3; d_gene: -; abundance: -; CDR3nt: TGTGCCAGCAGTCTTTGGGCGAACACAGATACGCAGTATTTT; CDR3aa: CASSLWANTDTQYF
j_gene: TRBJ2-3; v_gene: TRBV5-1; d_gene: TRBD1; abundance: few; CDR3nt: TGCGCCAGCAGCAGGGACAGGTTCCCAGATACGCAGTATTTT; CDR3aa: CASSRDRFPDTQYF